Following are 7 T cell receptor beta chains from one sample sequenced in a study of naive and memory T cell subsets. Four PCR rounds used nested alpha and beta constant region primers plus the SP2 primer. TCRdb fed the 5' RACE reads into MiXCR, producing one record per CDR3 protein. The table lists about 48,000 distinct CDR3 sequences, 4.7% of them singletons. The library had UMIs added by 3' ligation of an oligonucleotide to TCR cDNA. Source of these receptors: a female donor in good health.

This clonotype was detected ten times or more. The chain carries TRBV24-1 and TRBJ2-1; TRBD2 aligns across 13 bases. J gave up 8 bases and V 12 bases, and 6 bases lay outside the gene matches. Germline lookup yields CDR1 KGHDR and CDR2 SFDVKD. The CDR3 extends over 13 amino acids. The CDR3 sequence: CAPRTSGRDEQFF. The DNA of the CDR3 is TGTGCCCCGCGGACTAGCGGGAGAGATGAGCAGTTCTTC.

Many counts were recorded for this clonotype. The chain is built from TRBV27 and TRBJ1-5; 7 bases agree with TRBD1. J gave up 1 base and V 3 bases, and 9 bases lay outside the gene matches. The length of the CDR3 is 17 residues. The germline V gene has CDR1 MNHEY and CDR2 SMNVEV (reference sequence). CDR3: CASSFRQGGGSNQPQHF. Here the CDR3 DNA reads TGTGCCAGCAGTTTTAGACAGGGCGGCGGGAGCAATCAGCCCCAGCATTTT.

This clonotype was detected ten times or more. V and J are TRBV7-2 and TRBJ2-3; the match to TRBD2 covers 7 bases. CDR3 length equals 16 residues. The germline gives CDR1 SGHTA, CDR2 FQGNSA. V shed 5 bases, J shed 0 bases, and the junction held 8 bases outside the gene matches. CDR3 in DNA: TGTGCCAGCAGCCACCCTAGCGGACCTAGCACAGATACGCAGTATTTT. It yields the protein CASSHPSGPSTDTQYF. The full variable domain, rest sourced from reference TRBV7-2 and TRBJ2-3, is GAGVSQSPSNKVTEKGKDVELRCDPISGHTALYWYRQSLGQGLEFLIYFQGNSAPDKSGLPSDRFSAERTGGSVSTLTIQRTQQEDSAVYLCASSHPSGPSTDTQYFGPGTRLTVL.

This clonotype was seen repeatedly, ten times or more. The chain uses TRBV12-3 or TRBV12-4 and TRBJ2-5, with a tentative D call TRBD1 (5 bases). The V end was cut by 4 bases, the J end by 2 bases, with 8 bases between. The CDR3 contains 13 residues. CDR3 nucleotide sequence: TGTGCCAGCAGTTCGACAGCTCAAGAGACCCAGTACTTC. Protein product: CASSSTAQETQYF.

This clonotype was seen only a few times. V and J are TRBV19 and TRBJ2-5, with 7 bases that match TRBD1. The germline V gene encodes CDR1 LNHDA and CDR2 SQIVND (reference sequence). The CDR3 runs to 16 residues. J was trimmed by 2 bases and V by 5 bases; bases with no gene match: 11. CDR3 DNA: TGTGCCAGTAGTCCGCCGGGACAGCGATGTCAAGAGACCCAGTACTTC. Translated: CASSPPGQRCQETQYF.

Many counts were recorded for this clonotype. The chain uses TRBV19 and TRBJ1-5, with D maybe TRBD1 (5 bases). V gave up 3 bases and J gave up 5 bases, with 11 bases separating them. This CDR3 has 14 amino acids. Germline assignment: CDR1 LNHDA and CDR2 SQIVND (reference sequence). CDR3 loop: CASSIGAEYQPQHF. CDR3 bases: TGTGCCAGTAGTATTGGGGCAGAATATCAGCCCCAGCATTTT.

This clonotype was observed many times. The chain combines TRBV12-3 or TRBV12-4 with TRBJ1-5; 9 positions match TRBD1. This CDR3 is 15 amino acids long. The V segment lost 5 bases and the J segment 1 base; nucleotides outside the gene matches: 3. The CDR3 protein is CASSLQGASNQPQHF. DNA of the CDR3: TGTGCCAGCAGTCTACAGGGGGCCAGCAATCAGCCCCAGCATTTT.